This T cell receptor beta chain was captured in a study of T-cell memory formation after mild COVID-19. Study-wide context: The study found TCR clusters largely donor specific.

5'RACE with constant-segment primers built TCRalpha and TCRbeta cDNA libraries with UMIs. TCRdb reprocessed the 5' RACE reads with MiXCR, giving one entry per CDR3 protein. The table includes around 200,000 distinct CDR3 sequences, around 26% detected once. The CDR3 is 16 amino acids. Germline V CDR1 and CDR2: LGHDT, YNNKEL (reference sequence). V was shortened by 4 bases and J by 0 bases, with 12 bases between the two germline ends. Notes on the study in general: A subset of responding clones appeared in pre-infection memory, suggesting cross-reactive memory joined. The authors left the SARS-CoV-2 specificity of second-wave clones peaking on day 37 unconfirmed.

This clonotype was found a few times. Its antigen is not known. Material: PBMCs or a T cell subset sorted from them (not recorded which). The chain is built from TRBV3-1 and TRBJ2-2; D ambiguous. The TCR comes from an adult woman who had mild COVID-19 (a few samples of this study predate the infection). Cell type and time point are not known. The CDR3 spells CASSPRRRTNTGELFF. The CDR3 DNA reads TGTGCCAGCAGCCCCCGGCGGCGGACGAACACCGGGGAGCTGTTTTTT.